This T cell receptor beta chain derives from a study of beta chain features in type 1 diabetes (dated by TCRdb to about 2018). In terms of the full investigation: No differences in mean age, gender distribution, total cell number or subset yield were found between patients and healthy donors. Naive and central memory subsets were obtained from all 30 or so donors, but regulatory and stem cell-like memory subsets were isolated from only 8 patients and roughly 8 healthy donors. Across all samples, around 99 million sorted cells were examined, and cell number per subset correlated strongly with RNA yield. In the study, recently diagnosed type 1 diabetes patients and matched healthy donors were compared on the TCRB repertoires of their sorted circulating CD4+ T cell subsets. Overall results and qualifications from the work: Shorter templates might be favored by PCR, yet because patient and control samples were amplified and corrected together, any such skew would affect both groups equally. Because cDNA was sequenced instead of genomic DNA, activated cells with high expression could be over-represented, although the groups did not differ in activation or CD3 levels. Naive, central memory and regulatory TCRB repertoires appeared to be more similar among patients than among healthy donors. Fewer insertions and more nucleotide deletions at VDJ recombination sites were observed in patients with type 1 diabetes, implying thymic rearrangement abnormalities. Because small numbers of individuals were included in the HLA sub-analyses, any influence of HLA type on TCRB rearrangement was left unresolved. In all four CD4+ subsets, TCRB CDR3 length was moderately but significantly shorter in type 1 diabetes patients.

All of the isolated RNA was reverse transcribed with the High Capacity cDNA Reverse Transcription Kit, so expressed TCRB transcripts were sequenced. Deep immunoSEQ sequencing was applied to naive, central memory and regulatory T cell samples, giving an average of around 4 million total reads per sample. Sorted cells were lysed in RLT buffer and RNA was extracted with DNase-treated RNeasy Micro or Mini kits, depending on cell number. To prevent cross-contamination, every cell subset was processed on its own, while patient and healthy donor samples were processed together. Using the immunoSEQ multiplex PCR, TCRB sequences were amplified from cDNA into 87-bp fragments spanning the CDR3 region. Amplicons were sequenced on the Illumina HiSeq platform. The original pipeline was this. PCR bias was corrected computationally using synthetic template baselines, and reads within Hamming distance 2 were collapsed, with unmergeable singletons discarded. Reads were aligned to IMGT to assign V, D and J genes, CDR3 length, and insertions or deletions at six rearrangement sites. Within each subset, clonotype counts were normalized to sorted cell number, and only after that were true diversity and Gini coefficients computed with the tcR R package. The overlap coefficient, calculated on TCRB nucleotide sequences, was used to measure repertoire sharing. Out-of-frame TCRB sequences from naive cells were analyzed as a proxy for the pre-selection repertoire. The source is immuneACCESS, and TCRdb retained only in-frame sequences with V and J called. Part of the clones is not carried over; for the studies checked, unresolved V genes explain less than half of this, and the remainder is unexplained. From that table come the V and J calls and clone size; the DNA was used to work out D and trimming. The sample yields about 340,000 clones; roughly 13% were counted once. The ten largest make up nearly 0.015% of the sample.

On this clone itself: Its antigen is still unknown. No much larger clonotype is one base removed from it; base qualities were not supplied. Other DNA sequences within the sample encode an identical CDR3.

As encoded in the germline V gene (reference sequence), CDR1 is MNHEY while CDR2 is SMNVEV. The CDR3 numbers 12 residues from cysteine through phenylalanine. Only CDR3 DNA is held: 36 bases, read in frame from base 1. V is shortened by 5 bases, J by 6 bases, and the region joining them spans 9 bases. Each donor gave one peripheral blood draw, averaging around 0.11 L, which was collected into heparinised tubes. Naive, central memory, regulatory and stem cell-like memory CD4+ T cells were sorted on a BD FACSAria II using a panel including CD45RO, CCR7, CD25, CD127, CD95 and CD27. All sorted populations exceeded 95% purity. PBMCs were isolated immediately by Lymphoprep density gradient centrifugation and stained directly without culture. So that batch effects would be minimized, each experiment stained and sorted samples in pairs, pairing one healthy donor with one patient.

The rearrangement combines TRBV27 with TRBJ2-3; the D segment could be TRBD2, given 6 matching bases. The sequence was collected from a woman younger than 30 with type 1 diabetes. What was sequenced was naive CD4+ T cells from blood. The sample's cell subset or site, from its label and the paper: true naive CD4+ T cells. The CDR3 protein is CASSLSGDTQYF. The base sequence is TGTGCCAGCAGTCTGAGCGGGGATACGCAGTATTTT.